One and the same sample provided the 4 T cell receptor beta chains below, sequenced in a study of blood T cells in healthy people across ages. Sample-barcoded 5' priming and a J-beta primer mix drove a second PCR of about 6 to 12 cycles. TCRdb re-analysed the 5' RACE reads in MiXCR, keeping a single row per CDR3 protein. The sample records roughly 1,700,000 distinct CDR3 sequences, roughly 28% being singletons. Sequencing input: blood. The receptors stem from a woman in her twenties or thirties in good health.

This clonotype has more than one count but fewer than ten. This could be a read error, since a much larger clone is one nucleotide away. As DNA, the CDR3 is TGCAGCGGTGGAAAGGGGAAAGAGACCCAGTACTTC. Its protein product is CSGGKGKETQYF. The gene calls are TRBV29-1 and TRBJ2-5; D may be TRBD1 (5 bases). The length of the CDR3 is 12 residues. Germline CDR1 and CDR2: SQVTM and ANQGSEA. V was cut by 7 bases and J by 3 bases, with 12 bases left in between.

Only a few counts were recorded for this clonotype. The chain combines TRBV10-3 with TRBJ2-1; no clear D gene. This CDR3 has 14 residues. V lost 4 bases to trimming and J lost 0 bases, with 7 bases between them. The germline V gene has CDR1 ENHRY and CDR2 SYGVKD. The CDR3 here is CAISAVGSYNEQFF. CDR3 sequence (DNA): TGTGCCATCAGTGCCGTCGGCTCCTACAATGAGCAGTTCTTC.

This clonotype was recorded once. The chain has TRBV6-1 and TRBJ1-5; D gene unclear. Germline CDR1 and CDR2: MNHNS and SASEGT. Deletions cut 8 bases from V and 3 bases from J, with 20 bases between. The length of the CDR3 is 16 residues. This CDR3 is CASHYRESLPNQPQHF. CDR3 coding DNA: TGTGCCAGCCATTACCGGGAGTCCCTTCCCAATCAGCCCCAGCATTTT.

This clonotype was seen more than once but under ten times. The CDR3 nucleotides are TGTGCCAGCAGTGAGGCCGGGACAGTTTATGGCTACACCTTC. Translation: CASSEAGTVYGYTF. The rearrangement uses TRBV25-1 and TRBJ1-2, with 7 positions matching TRBD1. The junction had 6 bases not matched to a gene; V was cut back by 3 bases and J by 5 bases. The CDR3 runs to 14 residues. Germline lookup yields CDR1 MGHDK and CDR2 SYGVNS.